The sequence of this T cell receptor (beta chain) was determined in a study of cytomegalovirus exposure and HLA in healthy donors. In its sample, this clone was seen once. Antigen: not known. The study, taken as a whole, reports: Testing in vitro showed three CMV-associated chains specific for CMV antigens. Most CMV-associated TCR beta chains appeared HLA-restricted in a later analysis. Most TCR sequences were seen very rarely across donors, but some public TCRs occurred in many.

The primer mix had 60 Vbeta and 13 Jbeta primers. Only in-frame clones appear in the TCRdb table, and some are missing; sequencing was by immunoSEQ multiplex PCR. The data contain approximately 120,000 clones, approximately 78% of them singletons. This receptor was identified in a young woman in good health and CMV-seronegative. Sequencing was done on a sample of PBMCs.

The CDR3 region has the DNA TGTGCCAGCAAGGCAGGGGTCGGCTATGGCTACACCTTC. Translating it yields CASKAGVGYGYTF. The chain couples TRBV7-9 to TRBJ1-2; tentatively, D is TRBD1 (6 bases). Germline CDR1 reads SEHNR; CDR2 reads FQNEAQ (reference sequence). Trimming pared 7 bases from V and 4 bases from J, leaving 13 bases between. This CDR3 region has 13 residues.